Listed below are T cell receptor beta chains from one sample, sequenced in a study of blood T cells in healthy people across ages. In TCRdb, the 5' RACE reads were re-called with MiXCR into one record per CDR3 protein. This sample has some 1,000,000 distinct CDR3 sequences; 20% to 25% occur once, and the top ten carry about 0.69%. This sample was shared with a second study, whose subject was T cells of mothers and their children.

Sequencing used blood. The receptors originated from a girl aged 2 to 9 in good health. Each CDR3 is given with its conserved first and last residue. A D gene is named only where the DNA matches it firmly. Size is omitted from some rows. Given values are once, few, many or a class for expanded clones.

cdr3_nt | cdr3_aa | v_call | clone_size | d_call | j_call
TGTGCCAGCGGCTGGGGAATAGGCGAGCAGTACTTC | CASGWGIGEQYF | TRBV6-5 | - | - | TRBJ2-7
TGCAGTGCTATCATCAGTCAGGACCTCTACGAGCAGTACTTC | CSAIISQDLYEQYF | TRBV20-1 | few | - | TRBJ2-7
TGCAGTGCCCTTAAGCAGGGGGCGCGAGACTATGGCTACACCTTC | CSALKQGARDYGYTF | TRBV20-1 | few | TRBD1 | TRBJ1-2
TGTGCCAGCAGCTTGGTATCGGTGAATGAGCAGTTCTTC | CASSLVSVNEQFF | TRBV7-2 | - | - | TRBJ2-1
TGTGCCAGCAGCCGACTATCCAGGAGGGAGCTGTTTTTT | CASSRLSRRELFF | TRBV12-3/TRBV12-4 | few | - | TRBJ2-2
TGCGCCAGCAGCTTAGGTGTCGGTTTCTACGAGCAGTACTTC | CASSLGVGFYEQYF | TRBV11-2 | few | - | TRBJ2-7
TGCGCCACCAGGGATCTCTACGAGCAGTACTTC | CATRDLYEQYF | TRBV10-2 | few | - | TRBJ2-7
TGTGCCACCAGCAGAGATCTTCGGGAGGCTCCCTTTGGGGAGCAGTTCTTC | CATSRDLREAPFGEQFF | TRBV15 | few | TRBD2 | TRBJ2-1
TGCGCCAGCAGCCGCCTGATAAGCTCCTACAATGAGCAGTTCTTC | CASSRLISSYNEQFF | TRBV4-1 | few | - | TRBJ2-1
TGCAGTGCTAGGATACGGGCAGAGACCCAGTACTTC | CSARIRAETQYF | TRBV20-1 | - | - | TRBJ2-5
TGCAGTGCGGTTAGCGGTAGCCCCGACGAGCAGTACTTC | CSAVSGSPDEQYF | TRBV20-1 | - | - | TRBJ2-7
TGCAGCGTTGAAGACGGGGGAGACAATGAGCAGTTCTTC | CSVEDGGDNEQFF | TRBV29-1 | - | - | TRBJ2-1
TGTGCCATCGGTGCTACAGGGGACTCTGAAGCTTTCTTT | CAIGATGDSEAFF | TRBV10-3 | - | TRBD1 | TRBJ1-1
TGTGCCAGCAGCCCAAGGGGGAGTCAAAGTGAAGCTTTCTTT | CASSPRGSQSEAFF | TRBV9 | - | - | TRBJ1-1
TGCAGCGTTGGGGTCCAAGAGACCCAGTACTTC | CSVGVQETQYF | TRBV29-1 | many | - | TRBJ2-5
TGTGCCAGCAGCATCCGGCCTAACCAGCCCCAGCATTTT | CASSIRPNQPQHF | TRBV7-2 | few | - | TRBJ1-5
TGTGCCAGCAGGGTGAGAGCTTACAATGAGCAGTTCTTC | CASRVRAYNEQFF | TRBV2 | - | - | TRBJ2-1
TGTGCCAGCAGTGGGGTCGGCTCTGGAGATATGCAGTATTTT | CASSGVGSGDMQYF | TRBV12-3/TRBV12-4 | - | - | TRBJ2-3
TGTGCCAGCAGCTTAGCGTCCGGGAAAGAGACCCAGTACTTC | CASSLASGKETQYF | TRBV13 | many | - | TRBJ2-5
TGCAGCGTATTCGAGTGGGACAGGGACAGCGAGCAGTACTTC | CSVFEWDRDSEQYF | TRBV29-1 | - | TRBD1 | TRBJ2-7
TGTGCCAGCAGCGTAGCAGGAGGGGTCTACACAGATACGCAGTATTTT | CASSVAGGVYTDTQYF | TRBV9 | few | - | TRBJ2-3
TGTGCCAGCAGTTACTCGACAGGGGGAGCGGACACTGAAGCTTTCTTT | CASSYSTGGADTEAFF | TRBV6-5 | - | TRBD1 | TRBJ1-1
TGTGCCAGTTTTCCGGGACAGGCCGGGGAGCTGTTTTTT | CASFPGQAGELFF | TRBV7-2 | - | TRBD1 | TRBJ2-2
TGTGCCAGTAGTAGGAGGACAGGGATCTACGAGCAGTACTTC | CASSRRTGIYEQYF | TRBV19 | - | TRBD1 | TRBJ2-7
TGTGCCAGCAGTGACAAACTAGCGGGAGCCCTCTTGTACTTC | CASSDKLAGALLYF | TRBV12-3/TRBV12-4 | few | TRBD2 | TRBJ2-7
TGTGCTAGTGGTTTGTCGCCGGGCCGGGGACAGCCCCAGCATTTT | CASGLSPGRGQPQHF | TRBV12-5 | - | - | TRBJ1-5
TGTGCCAGCAGCTTAAGCCCCGGGGACAACACCGGGGAGCTGTTTTTT | CASSLSPGDNTGELFF | TRBV7-3 | - | - | TRBJ2-2
TGTGCCAGTAGGCGAAACAGGGAGGACGAGCAGTACTTC | CASRRNREDEQYF | TRBV19 | few | - | TRBJ2-7
TGTGCCAGCAGTTACTCGGACCCCCTCACACGGTCGGATACGCAGTATTTT | CASSYSDPLTRSDTQYF | TRBV6-5 | few | - | TRBJ2-3
TGTGCCAGCAGTTTATCGCCGGAGGGTTGGGCCACTGAAGCTTTCTTT | CASSLSPEGWATEAFF | TRBV27 | few | - | TRBJ1-1
TGTGCCTCCACGGGGGCCGGGGAGCTGTTTTTT | CASTGAGELFF | TRBV3-1 | few | - | TRBJ2-2
TGTGCCAGCAGCTTGATCTACCAGGGGATAAGCACAGATACGCAGTATTTT | CASSLIYQGISTDTQYF | TRBV11-2 | few | - | TRBJ2-3
TGTGCCAGCAGCTTGGCAGACGATAATGAAAAACTGTTTTTT | CASSLADDNEKLFF | TRBV13 | few | - | TRBJ1-4
TGTGCCAGCAGTAGCCGGGACAGGGTCTCGGGTGGTGGCTACACCTTC | CASSSRDRVSGGGYTF | TRBV27 | once | TRBD1 | TRBJ1-2
TGTGCCAGCAGCCTCACTGTACGGGACTACGAGCAGTACTTC | CASSLTVRDYEQYF | TRBV5-4 | few | - | TRBJ2-7
TGTGCCAGCGGGGGGGGAGGGGCCAACGTCCTGACTTTC | CASGGGGANVLTF | TRBV28 | - | TRBD2 | TRBJ2-6
TGTGCCAGCAGCTATACCGGGACGGAGCAAGAGACCCAGTACTTC | CASSYTGTEQETQYF | TRBV7-2 | - | - | TRBJ2-5
TGTGCCAGCAGCCCGAGACAGGGTGCCACAGAGACCCAGTACTTC | CASSPRQGATETQYF | TRBV9 | - | TRBD1 | TRBJ2-5
TGCAGTGCTAGAGCCAGGACAGGGATAACAACTAATGAAAAACTGTTTTTT | CSARARTGITTNEKLFF | TRBV20-1 | - | TRBD1 | TRBJ1-4
TGTGCCAGCAGCCAAGCAGGGGGTCGCTTTGGACTCTACGAGCAGTACTTC | CASSQAGGRFGLYEQYF | TRBV4-2 | - | TRBD1 | TRBJ2-7
TGTGCCACCAGCAGAGATCTGACAGGCCAGGGCTACACCTTC | CATSRDLTGQGYTF | TRBV15 | - | - | TRBJ1-2
TGTGCCAGCAGCTTAGTTTTCAGCGAGCAGTACTTC | CASSLVFSEQYF | TRBV7-9 | few | - | TRBJ2-7
TGCAGTGCTAGAGCGGGACAGCAAGAGACCCAGTACTTC | CSARAGQQETQYF | TRBV20-1 | few | TRBD1 | TRBJ2-5
TGTGCCAGCAGTCTTTCGCTAGCGGGAGTCTTCTCCTACAATGAGCAGTTCTTC | CASSLSLAGVFSYNEQFF | TRBV28 | - | TRBD2 | TRBJ2-1
TGTGCCAGCAGGACAGTTATCGGACTAGCGGGGGGCTACGAGCAGTACTTC | CASRTVIGLAGGYEQYF | TRBV27 | few | TRBD2 | TRBJ2-7
TGTGCCAGCAGTTACGCCGAGGGGCAGGCTAATGAAAAACTGTTTTTT | CASSYAEGQANEKLFF | TRBV6-5 | - | - | TRBJ1-4
TGCGCCAGCAGGGATGGACTAGCGGGGTACACAGATACGCAGTATTTT | CASRDGLAGYTDTQYF | TRBV5-1 | - | TRBD2 | TRBJ2-3
TGCAGCGTTGAGCTCAGGGACAGGGGGCTTCTATTTGAGCAGTTCTTC | CSVELRDRGLLFEQFF | TRBV29-1 | few | TRBD1 | TRBJ2-1
TGTGCCAGCAGCCAAGATGAAGAAAAGCAGTACTTC | CASSQDEEKQYF | TRBV3-1 | - | - | TRBJ2-7
TGTGCCAGCAGGGCGGCAAATGAGCAGTTCTTC | CASRAANEQFF | TRBV28 | - | - | TRBJ2-1
TGTGCCAGCAGCCAAGACTTGGAGGTCTCCTACGAGCAGTACTTC | CASSQDLEVSYEQYF | TRBV4-2 | few | - | TRBJ2-7
TGTGCCAGCAGATACATCCCGGTACCCCAAGAGACCCAGTACTTC | CASRYIPVPQETQYF | TRBV12-3/TRBV12-4 | - | - | TRBJ2-5
TGCAGCGTGGGGGCAGGGGACTACAATGAGCAGTTCTTC | CSVGAGDYNEQFF | TRBV29-1 | many | - | TRBJ2-1
TGTGCCAGCAGTTTAACTTTAACAGATACGCAGTATTTT | CASSLTLTDTQYF | TRBV27 | many | - | TRBJ2-3
TGCAGTGCTAGAGAAACAGCTAACTATGGCTACACCTTC | CSARETANYGYTF | TRBV20-1 | - | - | TRBJ1-2
TGTGCCAGCAGTTCAGGGCCAGATACGCAGTATTTT | CASSSGPDTQYF | TRBV12-3/TRBV12-4 | - | - | TRBJ2-3
TGTGCCAGCAGCTTCGGGGGGGCAGGGGTTTACGAGCAGTACTTC | CASSFGGAGVYEQYF | TRBV28 | - | TRBD2 | TRBJ2-7
TGTGCCATTCGTAGAGAGGGATCCTACGAGCAGTACTTC | CAIRREGSYEQYF | TRBV27 | - | - | TRBJ2-7
TGTGCCAGCAGTTTGGGGGCCAGCTCCCAAGAGACCCAGTACTTC | CASSLGASSQETQYF | TRBV12-3/TRBV12-4 | few | - | TRBJ2-5